The next 17 T cell receptor beta chains were all read from a single sample in a study of response to subunit inactivated influenza vaccine. One entry per CDR3 protein, called by TCRdb with MiXCR from the RT-PCR reads. Here the sample spans hundreds of thousands of distinct CDR3 sequences, approximately 15% being singletons. The sequences come from PBMCs from blood, collected around 14 days before vaccination. These receptors originate from a man aged 50 to 59 who received an inactivated influenza vaccine.

This clonotype was picked up many times. The V call is TRBV5-1, the J call TRBJ2-7; tentatively, D is TRBD1 (5 bases). Germline V gene lookup returns CDR1 SGHRS and CDR2 YFSETQ. The CDR3 loop spans 13 amino acids. Between the trimmed V and J ends, which lost 1 base and 4 bases, there was a span of 9 bases. CDR3 region: CASSLRGVYEQYF. The DNA for the CDR3 is TGCGCCAGCAGCTTGAGGGGTGTGTACGAGCAGTACTTC. Based on the CDR3 plus reference TRBV5-1 and TRBJ2-7, the full variable domain is KAGVTQTPRYLIKTRGQQVTLSCSPISGHRSVSWYQQTPGQGLQFLFEYFSETQRNKGNFPGRFSGRQFSNSRSEMNVSTLELGDSALYLCASSLRGVYEQYFGPGTRLTVT.

V is TRBV30 and J is TRBJ2-2, with 12 bases lining up with TRBD1. V dropped 1 base and J dropped 8; count of bases not matched to a gene: 8. The germline CDR1 and CDR2 sequences are GTSNPN and SVGIG (reference sequence). CDR3 length: 16 residues. The CDR3 loop reads CAWSGGTGGSKGELFF. The CDR3 DNA sequence: TGTGCCTGGAGTGGCGGGACAGGGGGCTCCAAGGGGGAGCTGTTTTTT.

This clonotype was seen more than once but under ten times. The rearrangement links TRBV5-1 to TRBJ1-2; 7 nucleotides agree with TRBD1. CDR1 is SGHRS and CDR2 is YFSETQ in the germline V gene. The trim removed 0 bases at V and 3 bases at J, leaving 8 bases unmatched. This CDR3 is built from 16 residues. The CDR3 sequence is CASSLGLQGNDYGYTF. As DNA, the CDR3 is TGCGCCAGCAGCTTGGGTCTACAGGGGAACGACTATGGCTACACCTTC. The variable domain in full, completed from reference TRBV5-1 and TRBJ1-2, reads KAGVTQTPRYLIKTRGQQVTLSCSPISGHRSVSWYQQTPGQGLQFLFEYFSETQRNKGNFPGRFSGRQFSNSRSEMNVSTLELGDSALYLCASSLGLQGNDYGYTFGSGTRLTVV.

This clonotype has more than one count but fewer than ten. The rearrangement links TRBV12-3 or TRBV12-4 to TRBJ2-3; D gene uncertain. There are 15 residues in the CDR3. V dropped 6 bases and J dropped 2 bases, with 15 bases sitting between them. This CDR3 is CASSPGPTFTDTQYF. DNA for the CDR3: TGTGCCAGCAGCCCCGGACCTACTTTCACAGATACGCAGTATTTT.

CDR3 residues: CASSLRVISGRDSYEQYF. The CDR3 region has the DNA TGTGCCAGCAGCTTAAGGGTAATAAGTGGGAGGGACTCCTACGAGCAGTACTTC. V usage is TRBV7-8 and J usage is TRBJ2-7; TRBD2 agrees at 7 bases. The CDR3 length is 18 residues. CDR1 and CDR2 (germline): SGHVS, FQNEAQ. Trimming removed 2 bases from V and 0 bases from J; junction bases left unmatched: 13.

This clonotype was seen a handful of times. The V call is TRBV28, the J call TRBJ1-2; unclear D gene. Trimming removed 2 bases from V and 8 bases from J, with 18 bases in between. Germline lookup yields CDR1 MDHEN and CDR2 SYDVKM. This CDR3 is built from 15 residues. CDR3: CASSLVAAGSKGYTF. DNA for the CDR3: TGTGCCAGCAGTTTAGTTGCGGCAGGCTCAAAAGGCTACACCTTC.

The V gene is TRBV6-5, the J gene TRBJ1-4; 7 bases agree with TRBD1. The CDR3 covers 16 residues. With 0 bases clipped from V and 8 bases from J, the junction kept 9 bases outside the gene matches. Germline lookup yields CDR1 MNHEY and CDR2 SVGAGI. The CDR3 region has the DNA TGTGCCAGCAGTTACTCGACGCGCAGGGGGGGAGAAAAACTGTTTTTT. Protein: CASSYSTRRGGEKLFF.

The CDR3 reads CSAGVGEQYF. For the CDR3, the DNA is TGCAGTGCCGGGGTGGGCGAGCAGTACTTC. This chain uses TRBV20-1 with TRBJ2-7, with D perhaps matching TRBD2 (5 bases). Per germline, CDR1 DFQATT and CDR2 SNEGSKA (reference sequence). CDR3 length equals 10 residues. With 6 bases removed from V and 6 bases from J, the gap between germline ends came to 9 bases.

This clonotype has a handful of counts. V is TRBV6-2 or TRBV6-3 and J is TRBJ2-3, with 10 bases aligning to TRBD2. This CDR3 is 16 amino acids long. V lost 1 base to trimming and J lost 2 bases; unmatched junction nucleotides: 3. Germline loops: CDR1 MNHEY, CDR2 SVGEGT. CDR3 sequence reads: CASSYWGLANTDTQYF. The CDR3 DNA is TGTGCCAGCAGTTACTGGGGACTAGCGAACACAGATACGCAGTATTTT.

This clonotype was seen more than once but under ten times. J is TRBJ2-2 and V is TRBV29-1; tentative D call: TRBD1 (5 bases). The germline gives CDR1 SQVTM, CDR2 ANQGSEA. Deletions cut 2 bases from V and 2 bases from J, with 15 bases between. The length of the CDR3 is 16 residues. The CDR3, as DNA: TGCAGCGTTGAACGGGTGACAGAGGCTAACACCGGGGAGCTGTTTTTT. As protein: CSVERVTEANTGELFF.

In this sample, this clonotype turned up a few times. The rearrangement joins TRBV20-1 to TRBJ1-4, with 7 bases identical to TRBD1. J gave up 6 bases and V 4 bases, and 11 bases lay outside the gene matches. Germline V gene lookup returns CDR1 DFQATT and CDR2 SNEGSKA (reference sequence). This CDR3 is built from 15 residues. CDR3 sequence: CSAIDPTGVDEKLFF. The CDR3 bases are TGCAGTGCTATCGACCCCACAGGGGTTGATGAAAAACTGTTTTTT.

This clonotype occurred a few times. The chain joins TRBV12-3 or TRBV12-4 to TRBJ1-2; D is undetermined. CDR3 length equals 13 residues. V dropped 2 bases and J dropped 4 bases, with 8 bases sitting between them. The DNA of the CDR3 is TGTGCCAGCAGTTTACAGAGCTTCTATGGCTACACCTTC. Protein: CASSLQSFYGYTF.

A few counts support this clonotype. V and J are TRBV6-2 or TRBV6-3 and TRBJ2-7; the match to TRBD2 covers 11 bases. The V segment lost 2 bases and the J segment 1 base; nucleotides outside the gene matches: 4. CDR1 MNHEY and CDR2 SVGEGT come from the germline V gene. The CDR3 is 16 residues long. Written as DNA, the CDR3 is TGTGCCAGCAGTTACCCTACTAGCGGGAGTTCCTACGAGCAGTACTTC. Protein sequence: CASSYPTSGSSYEQYF.

This chain joins TRBV6-5 and TRBJ2-1; D remains ambiguous. The CDR3 spans 14 residues. From germline, CDR1 is MNHEY and CDR2 SVGAGI. The ends were cut back, 0 bases at V and 4 bases at J, with 7 bases in the middle. The DNA of the CDR3 is TGTGCCAGCAGTTACTCGGGCAGGTACAATGAGCAGTTCTTC. It translates to CASSYSGRYNEQFF.

There are a few counts of this clonotype. The genes are TRBV11-2 and TRBJ2-3; tentative D call: TRBD2 (6 bases). This CDR3 has 14 residues. V dropped 6 bases and J dropped 5 bases, with 15 bases sitting between them. The V gene's germline CDR1 is SGHAT and CDR2 FQNNGV. Here the CDR3 DNA reads TGTGCCAGCAGGACGGGAGTGGTAAAAGATACGCAGTATTTT. It yields the protein CASRTGVVKDTQYF.

V and J are TRBV5-6 and TRBJ1-1; 9 nucleotides agree with TRBD1. In germline, CDR1 is SGHDT, CDR2 YYEEEE. The CDR3 is made up of 17 amino acids. V lost 2 bases and J lost 0; bases outside the gene matches: 8. This CDR3 reads CASSFSGTGNVNTEAFF. The CDR3, as DNA: TGTGCCAGCAGCTTCTCGGGGACAGGGAACGTGAACACTGAAGCTTTCTTT.

The chain carries TRBV12-3 or TRBV12-4 and TRBJ2-5; D unresolved. The CDR3 is 16 residues long. Trimming removed 2 bases from V and 1 base from J, with 14 bases in between. The DNA for the CDR3 is TGTGCCAGCAGTTTATACGGGCGACACACCCAAGAGACCCAGTACTTC. It is translated as CASSLYGRHTQETQYF.